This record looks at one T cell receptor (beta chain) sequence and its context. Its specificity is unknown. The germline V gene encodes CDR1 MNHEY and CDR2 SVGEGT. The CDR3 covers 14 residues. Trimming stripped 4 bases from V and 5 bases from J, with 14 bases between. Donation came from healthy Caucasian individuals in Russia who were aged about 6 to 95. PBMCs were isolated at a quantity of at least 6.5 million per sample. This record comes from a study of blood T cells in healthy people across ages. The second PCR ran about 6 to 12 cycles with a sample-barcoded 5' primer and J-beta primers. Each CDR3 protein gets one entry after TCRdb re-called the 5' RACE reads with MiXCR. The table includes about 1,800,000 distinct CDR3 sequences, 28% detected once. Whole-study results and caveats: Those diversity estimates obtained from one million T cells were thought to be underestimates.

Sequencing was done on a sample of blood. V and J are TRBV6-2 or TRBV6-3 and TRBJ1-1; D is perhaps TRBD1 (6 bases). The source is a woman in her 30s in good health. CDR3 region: CASSCQGSITEAFF. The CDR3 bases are TGTGCCAGCAGTTGTCAGGGGTCGATAACTGAAGCTTTCTTT.